This paragraph covers one TCR beta chain sequence. Its specificity is unknown. The junction had 17 bases not matched to a gene; V was cut back by 7 bases and J by 0 bases. CDR3 length: 17 residues. From germline, CDR1 is SQVTM and CDR2 ANQGSEA. Random hexamers primed reverse transcription of 0.5 to 1 ug RNA. Amplification of TCR beta CDR3 by immunoSEQ multiplex PCR spanned 54 Vbeta and 13 Jbeta. TCRdb ran MiXCR on the immunoSEQ multiplex PCR reads and lists one entry per CDR3 protein. The table has some 190,000 distinct CDR3 sequences, approximately 93% seen once. Sequencing of TCR beta was performed on blood CD8+ and CD4+ T cells. This record belongs to a study of CD8 T cells in Susac syndrome. Study-wide points: It was acknowledged by the study that relatively few individuals were included in its TCR sequencing and HLA analysis.

The chain joins TRBV29-1 to TRBJ1-1, with 7 bases matching TRBD1. Sample: CD4+ T cells from PBMCs. The TCR comes from a human donor in good health. The CDR3 spells CSGGATLGGGMNTEAFF. The CDR3 region has the DNA TGCAGCGGTGGAGCGACCTTAGGGGGCGGTATGAACACTGAAGCTTTCTTT.